The 23 T cell receptor beta chains presented below share a single source sample, sequenced in a study of shared clonotypes between healthy human individuals. Only in-frame clones appear in the TCRdb table, and some are missing; sequencing was by immunoSEQ multiplex PCR. The sample yields about 690,000 clones, 90% seen once. The sample consisted of memory CD8+ T cells from PBMCs. Subset in this sample: CD45RO+ cells pooled with CCR7-negative TemRA cells. The receptors come from a man younger than 35 in good health. Some clones in this sample may be carry-over from other donors' samples.

V gene TRBV25-1 combines with J gene TRBJ2-6; tentatively, D is TRBD1 (6 bases). The CDR3 runs 16 residues. Germline CDR1 and CDR2: MGHDK and SYGVNS. Trimming removed 4 bases from V and 2 bases from J, with 12 bases in between. The CDR3 DNA sequence: TGTGCCAGCAGTGCGTACAGGGAACCTGGGGCCAACGTCCTGACTTTC. Residues: CASSAYREPGANVLTF.

This clone was picked up one time. This chain uses TRBV7-6 with TRBJ2-1; 9 bases align to TRBD2. CDR3 length equals 16 residues. Germline V gene lookup returns CDR1 SGHVS and CDR2 FNYEAQ. V lost 4 bases to trimming and J lost 2 bases; unmatched junction nucleotides: 6. The CDR3 bases are TGTGCCAGCAGCTCAACGACTAGCGGTCCCTACAATGAGCAGTTCTTC. Protein product: CASSSTTSGPYNEQFF. Drawing the rest from reference TRBV7-6 and TRBJ2-1, the complete variable domain is GAGVSQSPRYKVTKRGQDVALRCDPISGHVSLYWYRQALGQGPEFLTYFNYEAQQDKSGLPNDRFSAERPEGSISTLTIQRTEQRDSAMYRCASSSTTSGPYNEQFFGPGTRLTVL.

The rearrangement uses TRBV4-1 and TRBJ2-3; D remains ambiguous. CDR3 size: 14 residues. V was clipped by 0 bases and J by 4 bases, with 8 bases between them. Germline V gives CDR1 MGHRA, CDR2 YSYEKL. In nucleotides, the CDR3 is TGCGCCAGCAGCCAAGATCATGGTTCAGATACGCAGTATTTT. Amino acid sequence: CASSQDHGSDTQYF.

The V and J genes are TRBV4-3 and TRBJ2-7; TRBD1 matches at 8 bases. V lost 0 bases, J lost 6 bases, and 10 bases stayed unmatched. From germline, CDR1 is LGHNA and CDR2 YSLEER. This CDR3 region has 16 residues. The DNA for the CDR3 is TGCGCCAGCAGCCAAGATATTCGGGCAGGGGGCCCCGAGCAGTACTTC. This sequence encodes CASSQDIRAGGPEQYF.

The rearrangement links TRBV27 to TRBJ2-1, with 7 bases lining up with TRBD2. The length of the CDR3 is 14 residues. Germline V lookup: CDR1 MNHEY, CDR2 SMNVEV (reference sequence). J gave up 4 bases and V 5 bases, and 5 bases lay outside the gene matches. CDR3 bases: TGTGCCAGCAGTGCCTGGGAGGGTTACAATGAGCAGTTCTTC. Translation gives CASSAWEGYNEQFF.

The chain links TRBV7-9 to TRBJ2-7, with D perhaps matching TRBD2 (6 bases). The CDR3 is 18 residues long. Germline CDR1 is SEHNR and CDR2 is FQNEAQ (reference sequence). V lost 5 bases and J 2 bases, leaving 25 bases between the germline ends. The CDR3 DNA reads as TGTGCCAGCAGCCCTCCGGGCCCCCTTAGCGGAGGGGCCTACGAGCAGTACTTC. Translated: CASSPPGPLSGGAYEQYF.

The J gene is TRBJ2-7, the V gene TRBV19; maybe TRBD1 (6 bases). Germline CDR1 LNHDA, CDR2 SQIVND (reference sequence). Between the trimmed V and J ends, which lost 1 base and 6 bases, there was a span of 16 bases. The CDR3 totals 15 residues. CDR3 nucleotide sequence: TGTGCCAGTAGTATAGTCAGGGGCGCCCCAGCCGAGCAGTACTTC. It is translated as CASSIVRGAPAEQYF.

This clone was seen just once. The V call is TRBV27, the J call TRBJ2-3; D gene ambiguous. V was trimmed by 5 bases and J by 6 bases, leaving 15 bases between them. This CDR3 has 14 residues. Germline loops: CDR1 MNHEY, CDR2 SMNVEV (reference sequence). The CDR3 loop reads CASSPRLGMDTQYF. CDR3 sequence (DNA): TGTGCCAGCAGTCCGAGGTTGGGGATGGATACGCAGTATTTT.

The chain uses TRBV7-9 and TRBJ1-3; 8 bases map to TRBD1. The CDR3 is made up of 15 amino acids. The trim removed 6 bases at V and 5 bases at J, leaving 9 bases unmatched. Germline V gives CDR1 SEHNR, CDR2 FQNEAQ (reference sequence). The CDR3: CASRADRGHRNTIYF. The CDR3 coding sequence is TGTGCCAGCAGAGCCGACAGGGGCCATAGAAACACCATATATTTT.

The chain uses TRBV28 and TRBJ2-5; D call uncertain. The closer fit of TRBJ2-7 to the DNA end suggests the J call may be wrong. The CDR3 is 13 residues long. Germline loops: CDR1 MDHEN, CDR2 SYDVKM. CDR3 coding DNA: TGTGCCAGCAGCCCGACCCTTACCTACGAGCAGTACTTC. Translated: CASSPTLTYEQYF.

V gene TRBV5-4 combines with J gene TRBJ2-7, with D hard to call. The germline CDR1 and CDR2 sequences are SGHNT and YYREEE (reference sequence). V gave up 3 bases and J gave up 4 bases, with 8 bases separating them. The CDR3 is 12 residues long. The DNA of the CDR3 is TGTGCCAGCAGCTCCGATCAGTACGAGCAGTACTTC. Its translation: CASSSDQYEQYF.

The rearrangement joins TRBV7-8 to TRBJ1-1, with 10 nucleotides matching TRBD1. V dropped 4 bases and J dropped 1; count of bases not matched to a gene: 6. Germline V gene data show CDR1 as SGHVS and CDR2 as FQNEAQ. CDR3 length: 16 amino acids. CDR3 coding DNA: TGTGCCAGCAGCTCACGGGACAGGGGCCCGAACACTGAAGCTTTCTTT. This encodes CASSSRDRGPNTEAFF.

In DNA form, the CDR3 reads TGTGCCAGCAGCGCGACGGCGGGACTAGCGGGAGTCGGGACCGGGGAGCTGTTTTTT. Residues: CASSATAGLAGVGTGELFF. The chain is built from TRBV9 and TRBJ2-2; 14 positions match TRBD2. V was pared by 3 bases and J by 5 bases, with 12 bases of the junction left unmatched. Germline loops: CDR1 SGDLS, CDR2 YYNGEE. CDR3 length: 19 amino acids.

The gene calls are TRBV7-6 and TRBJ1-4; 8 bases are shared with TRBD1. Germline values: CDR1 SGHVS, CDR2 FNYEAQ. The CDR3 sequence is 16 residues long. The V segment lost 4 bases and the J segment 0 bases; nucleotides outside the gene matches: 4. The CDR3, as DNA: TGTGCCAGCAGCTCCGGACAGGGACCAACTAATGAAAAACTGTTTTTT. Encoded protein: CASSSGQGPTNEKLFF.

The rearrangement links TRBV2 to TRBJ1-1; TRBD1 aligns across 8 bases. The CDR3 spans 16 residues. Germline CDR1 SNHLY, CDR2 FYNNEI. V lost 1 base to trimming and J lost 1 base; unmatched junction nucleotides: 5. This CDR3 reads CASSEEDRVTNTEAFF. Written as DNA, the CDR3 is TGTGCCAGCAGTGAAGAGGACAGGGTAACGAACACTGAAGCTTTCTTT.

J is TRBJ1-5 and V is TRBV28; 7 nucleotides align to TRBD1. Trimming took 4 bases from V and 0 from J; bases not matched to a gene: 12. The CDR3 is made up of 18 amino acids. CDR1 and CDR2 from the germline V gene are MDHEN and SYDVKM. The CDR3 DNA sequence: TGTGCCAGCAGTTCCCCGCGGGGACAGAGATATAGCAATCAGCCCCAGCATTTT. This codes for CASSSPRGQRYSNQPQHF.

The V call is TRBV10-2, the J call TRBJ2-7; 8 bases are a match to TRBD2. Germline V gene lookup returns CDR1 WSHSY and CDR2 SAAADI. Unmatched junction bases numbered 9, after V lost 6 bases and J lost 5 bases. The CDR3 extends over 14 amino acids. CDR3 bases: TGCGCCAGCAGCCTCGAGGTAGCGGGAAACGAGCAGTACTTC. Amino acids: CASSLEVAGNEQYF.

The gene calls are TRBV7-2 and TRBJ2-1, with D unresolved. From germline, CDR1 is SGHTA and CDR2 FQGNSA. Trimming shortened V by 0 bases and J by 4 bases, and 7 bases separated the two germline ends. The CDR3 runs 14 residues. CDR3 bases: TGTGCCAGCAGCTTAGCAGGGCGGTACAATGAGCAGTTCTTC. Translating it yields CASSLAGRYNEQFF. Filled out from reference TRBV7-2 and TRBJ2-1, the complete variable domain reads GAGVSQSPSNKVTEKGKDVELRCDPISGHTALYWYRQSLGQGLEFLIYFQGNSAPDKSGLPSDRFSAERTGGSVSTLTIQRTQQEDSAVYLCASSLAGRYNEQFFGPGTRLTVL.

The chain has TRBV2 and TRBJ2-5, with TRBD2 identical over 8 bases. The CDR3 contains 16 residues. V shed 4 bases and J 2 bases; nucleotides not matched to a gene: 9. The germline gives CDR1 SNHLY, CDR2 FYNNEI. In nucleotides, the CDR3 is TGTGCCAGCAGTGGTGCGAGCGGGAGCGCTCAAGAGACCCAGTACTTC. As protein: CASSGASGSAQETQYF.

The chain is built from TRBV9 and TRBJ2-5; 10 bases line up with TRBD2. This CDR3 is 17 amino acids long. The V segment lost 3 bases and the J segment 4 bases; nucleotides outside the gene matches: 12. CDR1 and CDR2 (germline): SGDLS, YYNGEE. The CDR3 sequence: CASSAKLGLAGAETQYF. In DNA form, the CDR3 reads TGTGCCAGCAGCGCCAAGTTGGGGCTAGCGGGAGCAGAGACCCAGTACTTC.

CDR3 sequence (DNA): TGTGCCAGCAGCCAAGATCTGGGGGTCCATGAGCAGTTCTTC. Protein sequence: CASSQDLGVHEQFF. V gene TRBV14 combines with J gene TRBJ2-1, with D possibly called TRBD1 or TRBD2 (5 bases each). Germline V gives CDR1 SGHDN, CDR2 FVKESK. The CDR3 runs to 14 residues. Trimming left V 0 bases short and J 8 bases short, with 11 bases between.

The chain has TRBV14 and TRBJ2-7; 11 positions agree with TRBD2. Trimming removed 4 bases from V and 2 bases from J; junction bases left unmatched: 4. Germline V gene sequence: CDR1 SGHDN, CDR2 FVKESK. The CDR3 extends over 15 amino acids. In nucleotides, the CDR3 is TGTGCCAGCAGCCTTATAGCGGGAGGGCCCTACGAGCAGTACTTC. It specifies CASSLIAGGPYEQYF.

The rearrangement joins TRBV4-2 to TRBJ2-7, with TRBD1 as a possible D gene (6 bases). The V end was cut by 4 bases, the J end by 2 bases, with 12 bases between. Germline V gene sequence: CDR1 LGHNA, CDR2 YNFKEQ. CDR3 size: 14 residues. CDR3 residues: CASSLNDRTYEQYF. As DNA, the CDR3 is TGTGCCAGCAGCCTAAACGACAGGACCTACGAGCAGTACTTC.